Presented here are 28 T cell receptor beta chains from one specimen sequenced in a study of blood T cell repertoires in COVID-19. Libraries were prepared by immunoSEQ multiplex PCR; TCRdb keeps only in-frame clonotypes and omits some of them. The sample holds approximately 340,000 clones; approximately 90% are singletons and the top ten take roughly 0.9%. Sequenced input: PBMCs or T cells enriched from blood (not recorded which). These receptors were taken from a woman aged 40 to 50 who had been exposed to COVID-19.

CDR3 amino acids: CASSLGSTLAYEQYF. The CDR3 region has the DNA TGTGCCAGCAGCTTAGGTAGTACTCTGGCCTACGAGCAGTACTTC. This chain connects TRBV7-8 to TRBJ2-7; the D is unclear. The V gene's germline CDR1 is SGHVS and CDR2 FQNEAQ. This CDR3 contains 15 residues. V gave up 1 base and J gave up 2 bases, with 12 bases separating them.

This rearrangement joins TRBV7-2 to TRBJ1-2; weak D call: TRBD1 (5 bases). The CDR3 runs 14 residues. V lost 4 bases and J 2 bases, leaving 11 bases between the germline ends. Germline CDR1 is SGHTA and CDR2 is FQGNSA. The CDR3 sequence: CASSSSRGNYGYTF. CDR3 DNA sequence: TGTGCCAGCAGCTCGTCACGGGGGAACTATGGCTACACCTTC.

This chain joins TRBV21-1 and TRBJ2-2; the table names TRBD1, a call not compared with the DNA. TRBV21-1 is a recognized pseudogene. The CDR3 runs 23 residues. CDR3 sequence (DNA): TGTGCCAGCAGCGGTTTCACTAACGGACAAGGACACCGGGACAGCAGACTGACCGGGGAGCTGTTTTTT. Protein: CASSGFTNGQGHRDSRLTGELFF.

V gene TRBV14 combines with J gene TRBJ2-7, with D possibly TRBD1 on 7 matching bases. Germline V gene data show CDR1 as SGHDN and CDR2 as FVKESK. V was pared by 8 bases and J by 7 bases, with 21 bases between. The CDR3 sequence is 14 residues long. CDR3: CASQGQGGMREQYF. CDR3 in DNA: TGTGCCAGCCAAGGGCAGGGGGGAATGAGAGAGCAGTACTTC.

The chain carries TRBV11-2 and TRBJ1-1; 9 bases map to TRBD1. Looked up from germline, CDR1 is SGHAT and CDR2 is FQNNGV. With V trimmed by 5 bases and J by 4 bases, 8 bases remained unmatched. The CDR3 covers 15 residues. The chain's CDR3 is CASSPRTGVATEAFF. The CDR3 DNA reads as TGTGCCAGCAGCCCACGGACAGGGGTGGCCACTGAAGCTTTCTTT.

Concerning this clone: The junction departs from the called germline gene at one end, perhaps through a read error. The chain combines TRBV15 with TRBJ1-4; possible D gene TRBD1, 5 bases. The CDR3 is 13 residues long. Germline V lookup: CDR1 LNHNV, CDR2 YYDKDF (reference sequence). CDR3 residues: CATRSQGNEKLFF. CDR3 bases: TGTGCCACCCGCAGTCAGGGAAATGAAAAACTGTTTTTT.

The rearrangement links TRBV6-5 to TRBJ1-1; TRBD1 aligns across 9 bases. V shed 8 bases, J shed 2 bases, and the junction held 3 bases outside the gene matches. Germline CDR1 and CDR2: MNHEY and SVGAGI. The CDR3 runs 13 residues. The CDR3 protein is CASYRGLNTEAFF. CDR3 DNA sequence: TGTGCCAGCTACAGGGGGCTTAACACTGAAGCTTTCTTT.

V gene TRBV15 combines with J gene TRBJ2-1; 8 bases align to TRBD2. The CDR3 loop spans 18 amino acids. Unmatched junction bases numbered 7, after V lost 0 bases and J lost 0 bases. Germline V gene data show CDR1 as LNHNV and CDR2 as YYDKDF (reference sequence). CDR3 region: CATSRDRLLAASYNEQFF. CDR3 nucleotide sequence: TGTGCCACCAGCAGAGACCGCTTACTAGCGGCCTCCTACAATGAGCAGTTCTTC.

The chain has TRBV9 and TRBJ1-2; a possible D gene is TRBD1 (5 bases). V shed 1 base and J shed 8 bases, with 18 bases lying between them. The CDR3 consists of 15 residues. In germline, CDR1 is SGDLS, CDR2 YYNGEE. CDR3 loop: CASSVLGQGVSGYTF. The CDR3 nucleotides are TGTGCCAGCAGCGTACTAGGGCAGGGTGTGTCCGGCTACACCTTC.

The V and J genes are TRBV3-1 (or the pseudogene TRBV3-2) and TRBJ1-1, with TRBD1 matching 9 bases. Germline CDR1 and CDR2: LGHDT and YNNKEL (reference sequence). V lost 3 bases, J lost 10 bases, and 3 bases stayed unmatched. The length of the CDR3 is 12 residues. Here the CDR3 DNA reads TGTGCCAGCAGCCACGGGACAGGGCGAGCTTTCTTT. This encodes CASSHGTGRAFF.

This chain connects TRBV18 to TRBJ2-5; perhaps TRBD1 as D (5 bases). Germline V gene data show CDR1 as KGHSH and CDR2 as LQKENI. The CDR3 has 13 residues. Trimming removed 4 bases from V and 2 bases from J, with 8 bases in between. DNA of the CDR3: TGTGCCAGCTCACTGGACATGCAAGAGACCCAGTACTTC. Its translation is CASSLDMQETQYF.

The chain combines TRBV6-5 with TRBJ1-1; possible D gene TRBD1, 6 bases. CDR3 size: 14 residues. Germline V gives CDR1 MNHEY, CDR2 SVGAGI. V lost 2 bases and J 1 base, leaving 8 bases between the germline ends. The CDR3 spells CASSYEGGNTEAFF. In DNA form, the CDR3 reads TGTGCCAGCAGTTACGAAGGGGGGAACACTGAAGCTTTCTTT.

J is TRBJ1-4 and V is TRBV2; TRBD1 aligns across 8 bases. Trimming removed 7 bases from V and 7 bases from J; junction bases left unmatched: 8. CDR3 length equals 14 residues. Germline V CDR1 and CDR2: SNHLY, FYNNEI. CDR3 DNA: TGTGCCAGCACGGTCAGGGGGCCTGGTGAAAAACTGTTTTTT. Protein: CASTVRGPGEKLFF.

The chain couples TRBV2 to TRBJ1-2, with D hard to call. Looked up from germline, CDR1 is SNHLY and CDR2 is FYNNEI. V gave up 3 bases and J gave up 0 bases, with 8 bases separating them. This CDR3 is 14 amino acids long. The CDR3: CASSDTASNYGYTF. The CDR3 nucleotides are TGTGCCAGCAGTGACACAGCTTCTAACTATGGCTACACCTTC.

The chain links TRBV7-2 to TRBJ2-1, with 10 bases aligning to TRBD2. Germline V gene sequence: CDR1 SGHTA, CDR2 FQGNSA. V lost 0 bases and J lost 8; bases outside the gene matches: 7. This CDR3 comprises 16 residues. CDR3 sequence reads: CASSLAPAGGPHEQFF. In DNA, the CDR3 is TGTGCCAGCAGCTTAGCCCCAGCGGGAGGGCCACATGAGCAGTTCTTC.

The V gene is TRBV18, the J gene TRBJ1-5, with D unresolved. The CDR3 covers 15 residues. The germline V gene has CDR1 KGHSH and CDR2 LQKENI. V lost 3 bases to trimming and J lost 0 bases, with 9 bases between them. CDR3 bases: TGTGCCAGCTCACCCGAGGAACTTAGCAATCAGCCCCAGCATTTT. Translated, it gives CASSPEELSNQPQHF.

Only a few counts were recorded for this clone. V usage is TRBV7-9 and J usage is TRBJ1-2; 9 nucleotides agree with TRBD1. The CDR3 extends over 16 amino acids. V lost 5 bases, J lost 1 base, and 8 bases stayed unmatched. In germline, CDR1 is SEHNR, CDR2 FQNEAQ (reference sequence). CDR3 coding DNA: TGTGCCAGCAGCCCGCCCGGGACAGGGTTTAACTATGGCTACACCTTC. This gives the protein CASSPPGTGFNYGYTF.

The rearrangement joins TRBV6-5 to TRBJ2-3, with TRBD1 matching 8 bases. The CDR3 consists of 16 residues. V lost 2 bases and J lost 3; bases outside the gene matches: 7. The germline V gene has CDR1 MNHEY and CDR2 SVGAGI. CDR3 bases: TGTGCCAGCAGTTACAAAACAGGGGGTTCGACAGATACGCAGTATTTT. The encoded protein is CASSYKTGGSTDTQYF.

The CDR3 DNA reads as TGTGCCAGCAGTGAAGCGTTGGACAGGGAGTATTTT. Translated, it gives CASSEALDREYF. V is TRBV6-1 and J is TRBJ2-3; 8 bases match TRBD1. Germline V gene data show CDR1 as MNHNS and CDR2 as SASEGT. V shed 0 bases and J 13 bases; nucleotides not matched to a gene: 3. CDR3 length: 12 residues.

This rearrangement joins TRBV5-4 to TRBJ1-2, with D possibly matching TRBD1 (6 bases). The CDR3 covers 14 residues. The V gene's germline CDR1 is SGHNT and CDR2 YYREEE (reference sequence). Trimming took off 6 bases at V and 0 bases at J, with 12 bases between the two ends. As DNA, the CDR3 is TGTGCCAGCAATCCTGGACAGTCTAACTATGGCTACACCTTC. Translation: CASNPGQSNYGYTF. The full variable domain, rest sourced from reference TRBV5-4 and TRBJ1-2, is ETGVTQSPTHLIKTRGQQVTLRCSSQSGHNTVSWYQQALGQGPQFIFQYYREEENGRGNFPPRFSGLQFPNYSSELNVNALELDDSALYLCASNPGQSNYGYTFGSGTRLTVV.

The V call is TRBV2, the J call TRBJ1-5, with D uncertain. The CDR3 totals 13 residues. V was pared by 6 bases and J by 3 bases, with 9 bases between. Germline CDR1 reads SNHLY; CDR2 reads FYNNEI. DNA for the CDR3: TGTGCCAGCAGAGATAGTACCAATCAGCCCCAGCATTTT. Its protein is CASRDSTNQPQHF.

The V gene is TRBV27, the J gene TRBJ1-2; possible D gene TRBD1, 5 bases. V lost 2 bases and J 2 bases, leaving 12 bases between the germline ends. Looked up from germline, CDR1 is MNHEY and CDR2 is SMNVEV (reference sequence). This CDR3 spans 15 amino acids. In nucleotides, the CDR3 is TGTGCCAGCAGTTTAGGGGCAGGACGCAACTATGGCTACACCTTC. This codes for CASSLGAGRNYGYTF.

This clone was recorded once. The chain uses TRBV12-3 or TRBV12-4 and TRBJ1-2; D is unresolved. V was pared by 3 bases and J by 7 bases, with 12 bases between. This CDR3 is built from 13 residues. CDR3 sequence: CASSLGAGFGYTF. In nucleotides, the CDR3 is TGTGCCAGCAGTTTGGGAGCGGGGTTTGGCTACACCTTC.

This rearrangement joins TRBV7-9 to TRBJ2-2, with 12 nucleotides matching TRBD1. Germline V CDR1 and CDR2: SEHNR, FQNEAQ (reference sequence). The CDR3 spans 16 residues. V shed 5 bases, J shed 7 bases, and the junction held 8 bases outside the gene matches. CDR3 coding DNA: TGTGCCAGCAGCACGGGACAGGGGGCAACCGACGGGGAGCTGTTTTTT. This translates into CASSTGQGATDGELFF.

The chain is built from TRBV24-1 and TRBJ1-2; 8 positions match TRBD1. The CDR3 consists of 17 residues. CDR1 is KGHDR, CDR2 SFDVKD, per germline. V was pared by 2 bases and J by 4 bases, with 11 bases of the junction left unmatched. The CDR3 DNA follows: TGTGCCACCAGTGATTCGCCTCAGGGGGCGCGGAGCTATGGCTACACCTTC. It specifies CATSDSPQGARSYGYTF.

The V call is TRBV9, the J call TRBJ2-2, with D maybe TRBD1 (6 bases). Trimming stripped 4 bases from V and 0 bases from J, with 10 bases between. The CDR3 extends over 15 amino acids. The germline CDR1 and CDR2 sequences are SGDLS and YYNGEE. Here the CDR3 reads CASSPRTANTGELFF. CDR3 DNA: TGTGCCAGCAGCCCCCGGACAGCGAACACCGGGGAGCTGTTTTTT.

This chain connects TRBV9 to TRBJ1-1; 8 bases fit TRBD1. Germline assignment: CDR1 SGDLS and CDR2 YYNGEE. V shed 5 bases and J 2 bases; nucleotides not matched to a gene: 5. The CDR3 spans 14 residues. CDR3 nucleotides: TGTGCCAGCAGTCCCGGGACAGGTAACACTGAAGCTTTCTTT. Residues: CASSPGTGNTEAFF. Full variable domain (rest looked up from reference TRBV9 and TRBJ1-1): DSGVTQTPKHLITATGQRVTLRCSPRSGDLSVYWYQQSLDQGLQFLIQYYNGEERAKGNILERFSAQQFPDLHSELNLSSLELGDSALYFCASSPGTGNTEAFFGQGTRLTVV.

The chain carries TRBV10-3 and TRBJ2-7; 11 bases are shared with TRBD2. Germline V CDR1 and CDR2: ENHRY, SYGVKD. CDR3 length: 13 amino acids. With 5 bases clipped from V and 5 bases from J, the junction kept 2 bases outside the gene matches. CDR3 amino acids: CAISLAGGNEQYF. In DNA form, the CDR3 reads TGTGCCATCAGTCTAGCGGGGGGTAACGAGCAGTACTTC.